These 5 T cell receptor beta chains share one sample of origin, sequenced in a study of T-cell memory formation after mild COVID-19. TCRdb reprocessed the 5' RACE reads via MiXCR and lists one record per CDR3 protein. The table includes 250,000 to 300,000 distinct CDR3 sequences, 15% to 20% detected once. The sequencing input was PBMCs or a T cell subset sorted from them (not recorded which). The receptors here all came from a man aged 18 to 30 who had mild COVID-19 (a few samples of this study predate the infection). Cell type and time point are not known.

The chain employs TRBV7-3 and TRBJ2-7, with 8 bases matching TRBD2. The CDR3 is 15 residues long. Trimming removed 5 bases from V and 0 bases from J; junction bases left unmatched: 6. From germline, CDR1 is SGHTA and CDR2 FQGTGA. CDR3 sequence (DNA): TGTGCCAGCAGCCTCATTAGCGGGGCCTCCTACGAGCAGTACTTC. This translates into CASSLISGASYEQYF.

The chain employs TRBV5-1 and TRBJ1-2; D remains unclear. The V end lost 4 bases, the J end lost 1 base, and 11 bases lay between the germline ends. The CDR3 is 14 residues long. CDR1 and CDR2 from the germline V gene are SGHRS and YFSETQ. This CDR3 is CASSEDGNNYGYTF. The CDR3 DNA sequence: TGCGCCAGCAGCGAAGACGGCAATAACTATGGCTACACCTTC.

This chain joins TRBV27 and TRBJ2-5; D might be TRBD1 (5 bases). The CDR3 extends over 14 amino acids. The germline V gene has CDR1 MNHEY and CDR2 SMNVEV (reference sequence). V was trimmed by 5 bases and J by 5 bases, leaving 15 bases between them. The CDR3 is CASSPGWGWETQYF. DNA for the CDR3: TGTGCCAGCAGTCCAGGGTGGGGTTGGGAGACCCAGTACTTC.

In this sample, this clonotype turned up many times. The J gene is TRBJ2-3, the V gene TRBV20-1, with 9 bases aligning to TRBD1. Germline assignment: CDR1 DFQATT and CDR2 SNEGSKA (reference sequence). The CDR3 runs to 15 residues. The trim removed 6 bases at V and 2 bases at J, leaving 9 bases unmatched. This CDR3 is CSATGQGIPTDTQYF. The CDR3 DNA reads TGCAGTGCAACTGGACAGGGGATACCCACAGATACGCAGTATTTT.

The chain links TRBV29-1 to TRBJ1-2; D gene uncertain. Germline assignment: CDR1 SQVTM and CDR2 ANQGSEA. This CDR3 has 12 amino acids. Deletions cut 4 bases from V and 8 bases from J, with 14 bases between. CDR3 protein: CSVAEGRGGYTF. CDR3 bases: TGCAGCGTTGCGGAGGGCCGAGGGGGCTACACCTTC.